The 17 T cell receptor beta chains below come from one sample, sequenced in a study of identifying expanded T cells in peripheral blood. The data were produced by immunoSEQ multiplex PCR, yet TCRdb's version contains in-frame clones alone and is incomplete. The table has 84,000 or so clones, 80% to 90% seen once; the top ten hold approximately 7%. Material: blood. These receptors all stem from a person aged 18 to 75 in good health.

This chain joins TRBV7-3 and TRBJ2-1, with TRBD2 matching 10 bases. Germline-derived CDR1 and CDR2 are SGHTA and FQGTGA. V was pared by 1 base and J by 9 bases, with 3 bases of the junction left unmatched. The CDR3 totals 14 residues. In DNA, the CDR3 is TGTGCCAGCAGCTTAAATCTAGCGGGAGTTGAGCAGTTCTTC. Translated: CASSLNLAGVEQFF. The entire variable domain, with the rest obtained from reference TRBV7-3 and TRBJ2-1, is as follows: GAGVSQTPSNKVTEKGKYVELRCDPISGHTALYWYRQSLGQGPEFLIYFQGTGAADDSGLPNDRFFAVRPEGSVSTLKIQRTERGDSAVYLCASSLNLAGVEQFFGPGTRLTVL.

The chain links TRBV4-2 to TRBJ1-3; D remains ambiguous. V lost 7 bases and J lost 7, with 17 bases in between. The CDR3 extends over 14 amino acids. Per the germline V gene, CDR1 is LGHNA and CDR2 is YNFKEQ. The CDR3 DNA follows: TGTGCCAGCACCAAAGGGATTTTGGATAACACCATATATTTT. Residues: CASTKGILDNTIYF.

V usage is TRBV18 and J usage is TRBJ2-7; TRBD1 matches 8 bases. The junction had 8 bases not matched to a gene; V was cut back by 4 bases and J by 6 bases. Germline V CDR1 and CDR2: KGHSH, LQKENI. This CDR3 is 14 amino acids long. In nucleotides, the CDR3 is TGTGCCAGCTCACTGACGCCAGGGGGCGGCGAGCAGTACTTC. Encoded protein: CASSLTPGGGEQYF.

The J gene is TRBJ1-1, the V gene TRBV5-8; perhaps TRBD1 as D (5 bases). The CDR3 totals 14 residues. CDR1 and CDR2 from the germline V gene are SGHTS and YDEGEE. V dropped 4 bases and J dropped 11 bases, with 21 bases sitting between them. CDR3 protein: CASSVLQGGWEAFF. The CDR3 bases are TGTGCCAGCAGCGTACTTCAGGGTGGATGGGAGGCTTTCTTT.

This chain connects TRBV2 to TRBJ1-2, with D perhaps TRBD1 (5 bases). V was clipped by 8 bases and J by 4 bases, with 11 bases between them. There are 12 residues in the CDR3. Germline V CDR1 and CDR2: SNHLY, FYNNEI. The CDR3 spells CASLQATYGYTF. Written as DNA, the CDR3 is TGTGCCAGCCTACAGGCGACCTATGGCTACACCTTC.

The rearrangement uses TRBV6-5 and TRBJ1-1; 8 nucleotides agree with TRBD1. V shed 6 bases, J shed 1 base, and the junction held 4 bases outside the gene matches. The CDR3 has 14 residues. CDR1 and CDR2 from the germline V gene are MNHEY and SVGAGI. The CDR3 bases are TGTGCCAGCAGAACAGGGGGGACGAACACTGAAGCTTTCTTT. This translates into CASRTGGTNTEAFF.

The chain is built from TRBV14 and TRBJ1-1; 8 bases fit TRBD1. The J segment lost 2 bases and the V segment lost 3 bases, leaving 2 bases of the junction unmatched. The length of the CDR3 is 14 residues. Germline CDR1 and CDR2: SGHDN and FVKESK. Here the CDR3 reads CASSHAGGNTEAFF. In DNA form, the CDR3 reads TGTGCCAGCAGCCATGCAGGGGGCAACACTGAAGCTTTCTTT.

This clone was counted a single time. The chain employs TRBV11-3 and TRBJ2-7, with D tentatively TRBD1 (6 bases). The CDR3 consists of 14 residues. Germline V gene lookup returns CDR1 SGHNT and CDR2 YENEEA. V was clipped by 1 base and J by 3 bases, with 10 bases between them. The CDR3, as DNA: TGTGCCAGCAGCTTAGTGGGGGCTGGCTACGAGCAGTACTTC. Amino acids: CASSLVGAGYEQYF. Full variable domain (remainder filled in from reference TRBV11-3 and TRBJ2-7): EAGVVQSPRYKIIEKKQPVAFWCNPISGHNTLYWYLQNLGQGPELLIRYENEEAVDDSQLPKDRFSAERLKGVDSTLKIQPAELGDSAVYLCASSLVGAGYEQYFGPGTRLTVT.

CDR3 DNA sequence: TGTGCCAGTAGTATAGATCTAGCAGGGGGCCTAGCCAAAAACATTCAGTACTTC. Translating it yields CASSIDLAGGLAKNIQYF. The chain is built from TRBV19 and TRBJ2-4; TRBD1 matches 8 bases. Germline V gives CDR1 LNHDA, CDR2 SQIVND (reference sequence). The length of the CDR3 is 18 residues. V shed 0 bases and J 0 bases; nucleotides not matched to a gene: 7. Full variable domain (missing parts from reference TRBV19 and TRBJ2-4): DGGITQSPKYLFRKEGQNVTLSCEQNLNHDAMYWYRQDPGQGLRLIYYSQIVNDFQKGDIAEGYSVSREKKESFPLTVTSAQKNPTAFYLCASSIDLAGGLAKNIQYFGAGTRLSVL.

The chain recombines TRBV30 with TRBJ2-1; possibly TRBD2 for D (6 bases). Germline V CDR1 and CDR2: GTSNPN, SVGIG (reference sequence). The CDR3 extends over 15 amino acids. The V gene lost 3 bases and the J gene lost 0 bases, with 12 bases spanning the gap. CDR3: CAWRGGSSSYNEQFF. DNA of the CDR3: TGTGCCTGGAGGGGGGGTAGCAGCTCCTACAATGAGCAGTTCTTC.

The chain employs TRBV10-2 and TRBJ1-2; 8 nucleotides align to TRBD1. The V segment lost 4 bases and the J segment 8 bases; nucleotides outside the gene matches: 6. The V gene's germline CDR1 is WSHSY and CDR2 SAAADI. This CDR3 comprises 13 residues. CDR3 sequence: CASSVDRVRGYTF. CDR3 nucleotide sequence: TGCGCCAGCAGTGTGGACAGGGTTAGAGGCTACACCTTC.

This clone has just a few counts. The V call is TRBV7-6, the J call TRBJ2-7; weak D call: TRBD1 (6 bases). Looked up from germline, CDR1 is SGHVS and CDR2 is FNYEAQ. The CDR3 loop spans 15 amino acids. V lost 0 bases and J lost 5, with 14 bases in between. DNA for the CDR3: TGTGCCAGCAGCTTAGCCGGGCAGGGGCGGAACGAGCAGTACTTC. This sequence encodes CASSLAGQGRNEQYF. Drawing the rest from reference TRBV7-6 and TRBJ2-7, the complete variable domain is GAGVSQSPRYKVTKRGQDVALRCDPISGHVSLYWYRQALGQGPEFLTYFNYEAQQDKSGLPNDRFSAERPEGSISTLTIQRTEQRDSAMYRCASSLAGQGRNEQYFGPGTRLTVT.

This clone was counted a single time. The chain combines TRBV19 with TRBJ2-1; 7 bases line up with TRBD1. V lost 4 bases to trimming and J lost 8 bases; unmatched junction nucleotides: 8. Looked up from germline, CDR1 is LNHDA and CDR2 is SQIVND (reference sequence). The CDR3 length is 14 residues. The CDR3 here is CASSTRQGKDEQFF. The CDR3 DNA reads as TGTGCCAGTAGTACCCGACAGGGCAAGGATGAGCAGTTCTTC.

This rearrangement joins TRBV29-1 to TRBJ2-2; D might be TRBD2 (7 bases). V was clipped by 1 base and J by 7 bases, with 28 bases between them. This CDR3 is built from 19 residues. Germline V gene sequence: CDR1 SQVTM, CDR2 ANQGSEA. CDR3 sequence reads: CSVEAPRGDSTGIGGELFF. In nucleotides, the CDR3 is TGCAGCGTTGAAGCTCCACGGGGGGACTCGACAGGAATAGGCGGGGAGCTGTTTTTT.

This chain connects TRBV28 to TRBJ1-1; D is undetermined. The V end was cut by 10 bases, the J end by 10 bases, with 22 bases between. CDR1 is MDHEN, CDR2 SYDVKM, per germline. The CDR3 loop spans 13 amino acids. The CDR3 loop reads CATRSQARPLAFF. The CDR3 DNA reads as TGTGCCACCCGAAGTCAGGCCAGGCCGCTAGCTTTCTTT.

The chain uses TRBV10-1 and TRBJ2-7, with a weak D call TRBD1 (6 bases). Trimming removed 2 bases at V and 1 base at J, with 6 bases between. In germline, CDR1 is WNHNN, CDR2 SYGVQD (reference sequence). This CDR3 has 13 amino acids. The CDR3 DNA is TGCGCCAGCAGTGAGGGACAGTCCTACGAGCAGTACTTC. Protein sequence: CASSEGQSYEQYF.

The gene calls are TRBV5-1 and TRBJ1-1, with 8 positions matching TRBD1. Germline CDR1 and CDR2: SGHRS and YFSETQ. The trim removed 4 bases at V and 2 bases at J, leaving 7 bases unmatched. This CDR3 region has 15 residues. The CDR3 DNA reads as TGCGCCAGCAGCCAACGGACAGGGATCAACACTGAAGCTTTCTTT. Amino acid sequence: CASSQRTGINTEAFF.